The 19 T cell receptor beta chains below all came from one sample that was sequenced in a study of CD8+CD57+ T cells in acquired aplastic anemia. Researchers used genomic DNA as the template to profile TCR beta VDJ and CDR3. TCRdb called the reads again in MiXCR, with one record for every CDR3 protein. The table includes roughly 200,000 distinct CDR3 sequences, around 60% detected once. Previously, flow cytometry had revealed CD8+CD57+ cell expansion in the patients chosen for sequencing. The material sequenced was sorted CD4+, CD8+, or CD8+CD57+ T cells (not recorded which) from PBMCs. The receptors were gathered from a human donor with aplastic anemia.

CDR3 bases: TGTGCCACCAGCCCCGTCAAGGGTGAGCAGTTCTTC. Protein sequence: CATSPVKGEQFF. The V call is TRBV15, the J call TRBJ2-1; D is ambiguous. The CDR3 is 12 amino acids. Germline V gene lookup returns CDR1 LNHNV and CDR2 YYDKDF (reference sequence). V was cut by 5 bases and J by 9 bases, with 11 bases left in between.

In its sample, this clonotype was seen once. One junction end disagrees with the germline gene, perhaps due to a read error. The chain is built from TRBV7-2 and TRBJ1-2; tentatively, D is TRBD1 (6 bases). Germline V gene lookup returns CDR1 SGHTA and CDR2 FQGNSA. The CDR3 runs 13 residues. The CDR3 DNA reads TGTGCCAGCAGCACTCCACAGGGCGGTCGCTACGCCTTC. Protein: CASSTPQGGRYAF.

This sequence joins TRBV10-3 and TRBJ1-1, with D unclear. The germline V and J ends were trimmed by 10 bases and 3 bases, with 15 bases remaining between them. Germline V gene lookup returns CDR1 ENHRY and CDR2 SYGVKD. The CDR3 has 13 amino acids. In DNA form, the CDR3 reads TGTGCCAGCGGCCTAGGAGTTTACACTGAAGCTTTCTTT. It codes for CASGLGVYTEAFF.

This clonotype was picked up one time. The V gene is TRBV11-2, the J gene TRBJ1-2, with 11 positions matching TRBD1. The CDR3 has 19 amino acids. J was trimmed by 4 bases and V by 1 base; bases with no gene match: 14. Germline V gene sequence: CDR1 SGHAT, CDR2 FQNNGV. CDR3 region: CASSLGGTGGRRFAYGYTF. The CDR3 bases are TGTGCCAGCAGCTTAGGGGGGACAGGGGGACGACGTTTTGCCTATGGCTACACCTTC.

Details on this clonotype: It is likely a read error, because the conserved phenylalanine at the end of the CDR3 is missing. The gene calls are TRBV27 and TRBJ2-5; 7 nucleotides match TRBD2. CDR1 is MNHEY, CDR2 SMNVEV, per germline (reference sequence). V shed 3 bases, J shed 1 base, and the junction held 8 bases outside the gene matches. This CDR3 region has 16 residues. In nucleotides, the CDR3 is TGTGCCAGCAGTTTCTTCGGGACTAAGGCCCAAGAGACCCAGTACCTC. Translating gives CASSFFGTKAQETQYL.

The V call is TRBV24-1, the J call TRBJ2-3, with D unresolved. Trimming cost V 4 bases and J 0 bases, with 13 bases left between them. The CDR3 runs to 16 residues. Germline CDR1 reads KGHDR; CDR2 reads SFDVKD. Here the CDR3 reads CATSDPTSSSTDTQYF. CDR3 nucleotides: TGTGCCACCAGTGACCCTACCTCGTCTAGCACAGATACGCAGTATTTT.

The gene calls are TRBV19 and TRBJ1-5; the D gene is possibly TRBD1 (6 bases). The germline V and J ends were trimmed by 5 bases and 2 bases, with 13 bases remaining between them. CDR1 is LNHDA and CDR2 is SQIVND in the germline V gene (reference sequence). The CDR3 has 15 amino acids. The CDR3 loop reads CASSAGAIGNQPQHF. CDR3 coding DNA: TGTGCCAGTAGTGCAGGGGCGATTGGCAATCAGCCCCAGCATTTT.

The rearrangement joins TRBV25-1 to TRBJ1-4; D unresolved. Germline-derived CDR1 and CDR2 are MGHDK and SYGVNS. The CDR3 loop spans 17 amino acids. V was cut by 5 bases and J by 0 bases, with 16 bases left in between. CDR3 region: CASSTSSLRTTNEKLFF. The CDR3 nucleotides are TGTGCCAGCAGTACCTCCTCGCTAAGGACAACTAATGAAAAACTGTTTTTT.

This chain connects TRBV20-1 to TRBJ2-1; 14 nucleotides agree with TRBD2. Germline CDR1 is DFQATT and CDR2 is SNEGSKA (reference sequence). The CDR3 spans 18 residues. Trimming at V came to 3 bases and at J to 0 bases, leaving 7 bases not matched to a gene. The DNA for the CDR3 is TGCAGTGCTAGGGTCGGACTAGCGGGAGGTTCCTCCTACAATGAGCAGTTCTTC. It encodes CSARVGLAGGSSYNEQFF.

J is TRBJ2-7 and V is TRBV5-6, with 11 bases aligning to TRBD2. This CDR3 comprises 16 residues. CDR1 and CDR2 (germline): SGHDT, YYEEEE. V trimming: 0 bases; J trimming: 7 bases; junction bases outside the gene matches: 9. CDR3 nucleotides: TGTGCCAGCAGCTTGGCGCCGGGACTAGCGGTGGGGGAGCAGTACTTC. Its translation is CASSLAPGLAVGEQYF.

This clonotype was recorded only once. This sequence joins TRBV7-2 and TRBJ2-7; either TRBD1 or TRBD2 may fit D (5 bases each). Germline assignment: CDR1 SGHTA and CDR2 FQGNSA. The CDR3 contains 13 residues. Trimming shortened V by 5 bases and J by 4 bases, and 12 bases separated the two germline ends. The CDR3 loop is CASSRGEKYEQYF. The DNA for the CDR3 is TGTGCCAGCAGCCGAGGGGAGAAGTACGAGCAGTACTTC.

The CDR3 coding sequence is TGTGCCAGCAGCTTAGTGGGGGCAGGGGGCGCCTCACCCCTCCACTTT. It encodes CASSLVGAGGASPLHF. The chain joins TRBV7-2 to TRBJ1-6; TRBD1 agrees at 8 bases. V trimming: 1 base; J trimming: 10 bases; junction bases outside the gene matches: 9. The CDR3 loop spans 16 amino acids. CDR1 SGHTA and CDR2 FQGNSA come from the germline V gene. The entire variable domain, with the rest obtained from reference TRBV7-2 and TRBJ1-6, is as follows: GAGVSQSPSNKVTEKGKDVELRCDPISGHTALYWYRQSLGQGLEFLIYFQGNSAPDKSGLPSDRFSAERTGGSVSTLTIQRTQQEDSAVYLCASSLVGAGGASPLHFGNGTRLTVT.

The chain uses TRBV20-1 and TRBJ1-6; D not certain. V lost 3 bases and J 4 bases, leaving 13 bases between the germline ends. Germline V gives CDR1 DFQATT, CDR2 SNEGSKA (reference sequence). There are 15 residues in the CDR3. As DNA, the CDR3 is TGCAGTGCTAGGCCATCTACAGCATATAATTCACCCCTCCACTTT. Its translation: CSARPSTAYNSPLHF.

This clonotype was observed a few times. The genes are TRBV6-4 and TRBJ1-6; no reliable D call. V was pared by 3 bases and J by 10 bases, with 13 bases between. The CDR3 runs to 14 residues. CDR1 is MRHNA, CDR2 SNTAGT, per germline. CDR3 DNA sequence: TGTGCCAGCAGTGAGAGGGAGGGTGGATCACCCCTCCACTTT. Its translation: CASSEREGGSPLHF.

CDR3 DNA sequence: TGTGCCAGCAGCTTAGCTGTAGGGTGGGTTACCCAGTACTTC. Protein: CASSLAVGWVTQYF. The chain recombines TRBV7-9 with TRBJ2-5, with D unclear. The CDR3 sequence is 14 residues long. V lost 0 bases and J 8 bases, leaving 13 bases between the germline ends. Germline-derived CDR1 and CDR2 are SEHNR and FQNEAQ (reference sequence). Based on the CDR3 plus reference TRBV7-9 and TRBJ2-5, the full variable domain is DTGVSQNPRHKITKRGQNVTFRCDPISEHNRLYWYRQTLGQGPEFLTYFQNEAQLEKSRLLSDRFSAERPKGSFSTLEIQRTEQGDSAMYLCASSLAVGWVTQYFGPGTRLLVL.

The CDR3 sequence: CASNKGDVGNEKLFF. The CDR3 DNA sequence: TGTGCCAGCAACAAGGGGGATGTTGGTAATGAAAAACTGTTTTTT. The J gene is TRBJ1-4, the V gene TRBV7-9; TRBD1 might be the D (6 bases). Looked up from germline, CDR1 is SEHNR and CDR2 is FQNEAQ (reference sequence). The V and J ends lost 7 bases and 4 bases respectively, with 16 bases between them. The CDR3 has 15 residues.

Details on this clonotype: The CDR3 carries no conserved terminal phenylalanine or tryptophan, so it likely arises from a read error. J is TRBJ2-7 and V is TRBV29-1; 9 positions match TRBD1. The CDR3 is 14 residues long. J lost 4 bases, V lost 7 bases, and 11 bases had no gene match. Germline loops: CDR1 SQVTM, CDR2 ANQGSEA. The CDR3 bases are TGCAGCGCCTACACCGGGACAGGGAATTACGAGCAGTACTCC. Its protein is CSAYTGTGNYEQYS.

This clonotype was seen at least ten times. This rearrangement joins TRBV9 to TRBJ1-2; 8 bases fit TRBD1. Germline trimming cut 3 bases from V and 2 bases from J; bases unmatched to any gene: 9. There are 16 residues in the CDR3. Per germline, CDR1 SGDLS and CDR2 YYNGEE. The CDR3 loop reads CASSANRGSENYGYTF. In nucleotides, the CDR3 is TGTGCCAGCAGCGCCAACAGGGGGTCGGAGAACTATGGCTACACCTTC.

This clonotype was counted many times. The V and J genes are TRBV4-1 and TRBJ2-6; a possible D gene is TRBD1 (6 bases). V was cut by 4 bases and J by 0 bases, with 10 bases left in between. This CDR3 region has 16 residues. Germline V gives CDR1 MGHRA, CDR2 YSYEKL. In DNA, the CDR3 is TGCGCCAGCAGCCTCCCAGGGGTCTCTGGGGCCAACGTCCTGACTTTC. This sequence encodes CASSLPGVSGANVLTF.